The 32 T cell receptor beta chains given below trace back to one sample, sequenced in a study of T cell repertoires in cytomegalovirus infection. One entry per CDR3 protein, called by TCRdb with MiXCR from the reads. The data show some 500,000 distinct CDR3 sequences, around two fifths seen once. These receptors have no identified antigens. The sequenced sample was cultured PBMCs, obtained from culture after CMV antigen stimulation. All receptors come from a human donor in good health (CMV status not recorded). Some clones in this sample may be carry-over from other donors' samples.

V usage is TRBV7-2 and J usage is TRBJ2-4, with 11 bases that match TRBD1. The CDR3 consists of 15 residues. Germline CDR1 is SGHTA and CDR2 is FQGNSA. The V segment lost 1 base and the J segment 8 bases; nucleotides outside the gene matches: 4. The CDR3 bases are TGTGCCAGCAGCTTAGGGACAGGGGGCGTTGACATTCAGTACTTC. Encoded protein: CASSLGTGGVDIQYF.

The sample holds many counts of this clonotype. The genes are TRBV7-6 and TRBJ2-1; no clear D gene. Germline V lookup: CDR1 SGHVS, CDR2 FNYEAQ. Trimming left V 5 bases short and J 6 bases short, with 14 bases between. The CDR3 length is 14 residues. The CDR3, as DNA: TGTGCCAGCAGCCCCGACGGATATAGCAATGAGCAGTTCTTC. Protein sequence: CASSPDGYSNEQFF.

The V gene is TRBV30, the J gene TRBJ1-1, with D maybe TRBD1 (6 bases). The CDR3 is made up of 13 amino acids. Germline CDR1 GTSNPN, CDR2 SVGIG (reference sequence). V was trimmed by 4 bases and J by 4 bases, leaving 13 bases between them. Here the CDR3 reads CAWKLKGGTEAFF. CDR3 in DNA: TGTGCCTGGAAACTCAAAGGGGGCACTGAAGCTTTCTTT.

This clonotype was seen many times. The chain employs TRBV7-2 and TRBJ2-4; 10 positions match TRBD2. Germline lookup yields CDR1 SGHTA and CDR2 FQGNSA. With 4 bases clipped from V and 12 bases from J, the junction kept 15 bases outside the gene matches. This CDR3 spans 16 amino acids. The CDR3 protein is CASSSPTSGALFGQYF. In DNA form, the CDR3 reads TGTGCCAGCAGCTCCCCAACTAGCGGGGCCCTGTTTGGTCAGTACTTC.

There are many counts of this clonotype. The chain combines TRBV7-2 with TRBJ2-7, with 8 bases that match TRBD2. CDR3 length: 19 amino acids. Germline V gene lookup returns CDR1 SGHTA and CDR2 FQGNSA. The trim removed 5 bases at V and 0 bases at J, leaving 18 bases unmatched. CDR3 sequence: CASSAHPGLAGASSYEQYF. As DNA, the CDR3 is TGTGCCAGCAGCGCGCATCCCGGGCTAGCGGGTGCCAGCTCCTACGAGCAGTACTTC.

This clonotype was counted many times. The J gene is TRBJ2-3, the V gene TRBV7-2; D not certain. The CDR3 runs to 13 residues. Germline V gives CDR1 SGHTA, CDR2 FQGNSA. The V and J ends lost 2 bases and 6 bases respectively, with 9 bases between them. The CDR3 DNA sequence: TGTGCCAGCAGCTTACGGTATGGGGATACGCAGTATTTT. Amino acid sequence: CASSLRYGDTQYF.

This clonotype was observed a few times. CDR3 bases: TGTGCCAGCAGTTATAGCTCCTACAATGAGCAGTTCTTC. This translates into CASSYSSYNEQFF. The rearrangement uses TRBV6-1 and TRBJ2-1; D ambiguous. The V end lost 5 bases, the J end lost 0 bases, and 5 bases lay between the germline ends. Per the germline V gene, CDR1 is MNHNS and CDR2 is SASEGT. This CDR3 has 13 amino acids.

This chain uses TRBV29-1 with TRBJ1-1, with D tentatively TRBD1 (5 bases). With 6 bases removed from V and 5 bases from J, the gap between germline ends came to 22 bases. This CDR3 region has 15 residues. In germline, CDR1 is SQVTM, CDR2 ANQGSEA. CDR3 nucleotides: TGCAGCGTCGCGAAGCCAATAGGGGATTATACTGAAGCTTTCTTT. Residues: CSVAKPIGDYTEAFF. Together with reference TRBV29-1 and TRBJ1-1, the CDR3 gives the full variable domain: SAVISQKPSRDICQRGTSLTIQCQVDSQVTMMFWYRQQPGQSLTLIATANQGSEATYESGFVIDKFPISRPNLTFSTLTVSNMSPEDSSIYLCSVAKPIGDYTEAFFGQGTRLTVV.

The chain combines TRBV28 with TRBJ1-5; no clear D. This CDR3 is 16 amino acids long. With 6 bases removed from V and 3 bases from J, the gap between germline ends came to 18 bases. Germline assignment: CDR1 MDHEN and CDR2 SYDVKM. The chain's CDR3 is CASRQSTRTDNQPQHF. For the CDR3, the DNA is TGTGCCAGCAGACAATCGACAAGGACGGACAATCAGCCCCAGCATTTT.

This clonotype has a handful of counts. The CDR3, as DNA: TGTGCCAGTCAGGACTACACCGGGGAGCTGTTTTTT. Translating gives CASQDYTGELFF. This chain joins TRBV7-2 and TRBJ2-2; tentative D call: TRBD2 (5 bases). Between the trimmed V and J ends, which lost 9 bases and 3 bases, there was a span of 8 bases. The CDR3 covers 12 residues. The germline V gene encodes CDR1 SGHTA and CDR2 FQGNSA. The full variable domain, rest sourced from reference TRBV7-2 and TRBJ2-2, is GAGVSQSPSNKVTEKGKDVELRCDPISGHTALYWYRQSLGQGLEFLIYFQGNSAPDKSGLPSDRFSAERTGGSVSTLTIQRTQQEDSAVYLCASQDYTGELFFGEGSRLTVL.

The chain has TRBV12-3 or TRBV12-4 and TRBJ2-5; D may be TRBD1 (6 bases). V dropped 4 bases and J dropped 4 bases, with 28 bases sitting between them. This CDR3 contains 19 residues. As DNA, the CDR3 is TGTGCCAGCAGTTCCGACATGTGGTACTTGGGGACAAAGAGAGAGACCCAGTACTTC. As protein: CASSSDMWYLGTKRETQYF.

A single count supports this clonotype. The chain has TRBV6-2 or TRBV6-3 and TRBJ2-1; 8 bases are a match to TRBD2. This CDR3 is 16 amino acids long. The germline CDR1 and CDR2 sequences are MNHEY and SVGEGT. After removal of 5 bases from V and 1 base from J, the junction contained 7 bases not matched to a gene. CDR3 region: CASSSQREISYNEQFF. Written as DNA, the CDR3 is TGTGCCAGCAGTAGTCAGCGGGAGATATCCTACAATGAGCAGTTCTTC.

This clonotype was recorded a few times. The chain has TRBV19 and TRBJ2-1, with 9 bases lining up with TRBD2. The CDR3 contains 13 residues. Germline CDR1 is LNHDA and CDR2 is SQIVND (reference sequence). Trimming removed 7 bases from V and 6 bases from J; junction bases left unmatched: 4. The CDR3, as DNA: TGTGCCAGTAAAAGGCGGGAGGGCAATGAGCAGTTCTTC. Translation gives CASKRREGNEQFF.

This clonotype came up a few times. The chain recombines TRBV7-8 with TRBJ1-2, with D possibly TRBD1 on 5 matching bases. The CDR3 has 14 amino acids. CDR1 SGHVS and CDR2 FQNEAQ come from the germline V gene. V lost 5 bases to trimming and J lost 6 bases, with 16 bases between them. This CDR3 reads CASSPGLGEDGYTF. DNA of the CDR3: TGTGCCAGCAGCCCGGGGCTAGGGGAGGATGGCTACACCTTC.

The CDR3 nucleotides are TGTGCCAGCACTGACCGAGGACAGGGTTACGAGCAGTACTTC. Encoded protein: CASTDRGQGYEQYF. J is TRBJ2-7 and V is TRBV2, with 8 positions matching TRBD1. The CDR3 has 14 residues. V lost 7 bases to trimming and J lost 4 bases; unmatched junction nucleotides: 9. Looked up from germline, CDR1 is SNHLY and CDR2 is FYNNEI.

The J gene is TRBJ2-5, the V gene TRBV28; D is perhaps TRBD1 (5 bases). V was trimmed by 6 bases and J by 4 bases, leaving 15 bases between them. This CDR3 contains 14 residues. The germline gives CDR1 MDHEN, CDR2 SYDVKM. Here the CDR3 reads CASSLEWGRETQYF. CDR3 coding DNA: TGTGCCAGCAGCCTCGAATGGGGCCGAGAGACCCAGTACTTC.

A single count supports this clonotype. This chain joins TRBV15 and TRBJ1-5; 7 bases fit TRBD1. The CDR3 totals 17 residues. J gave up 3 bases and V 2 bases, and 10 bases lay outside the gene matches. Germline V gene sequence: CDR1 LNHNV, CDR2 YYDKDF (reference sequence). CDR3 region: CATSRSQGGDLNQPQHF. The CDR3 DNA reads TGTGCCACCAGCAGATCCCAGGGGGGGGACCTCAATCAGCCCCAGCATTTT.

This chain connects TRBV19 to TRBJ2-1; 9 nucleotides match TRBD2. V was clipped by 7 bases and J by 3 bases; unmatched bases: 7. The CDR3 runs 15 residues. CDR1 and CDR2 from the germline V gene are LNHDA and SQIVND (reference sequence). The CDR3 DNA is TGTGCCAGTACCACACTAGCGGGCGACTACAATGAGCAGTTCTTC. Translating it yields CASTTLAGDYNEQFF. The complete variable domain, with remaining parts taken from reference TRBV19 and TRBJ2-1, reads DGGITQSPKYLFRKEGQNVTLSCEQNLNHDAMYWYRQDPGQGLRLIYYSQIVNDFQKGDIAEGYSVSREKKESFPLTVTSAQKNPTAFYLCASTTLAGDYNEQFFGPGTRLTVL.

This clonotype came up a few times. V gene TRBV6-2 or TRBV6-3 combines with J gene TRBJ2-5; D remains ambiguous. This CDR3 has 14 residues. CDR1 is MNHEY, CDR2 SVGEGT, per germline. Trimming shortened V by 2 bases and J by 4 bases, and 11 bases separated the two germline ends. The CDR3 nucleotides are TGTGCCAGCAGTTACCCAGACTTGGGAGAGACCCAGTACTTC. It is translated as CASSYPDLGETQYF.

The rearrangement uses TRBV5-1 and TRBJ2-1; TRBD1 agrees at 9 bases. Germline values: CDR1 SGHRS, CDR2 YFSETQ. CDR3 length equals 13 residues. With V trimmed by 6 bases and J by 15 bases, 13 bases remained unmatched. In nucleotides, the CDR3 is TGCGCCAGCAAGCCCTCTGGACAGGGGCTCCGGTTCTTC. It is translated as CASKPSGQGLRFF.

The V gene is TRBV7-2, the J gene TRBJ2-2; D is undetermined. V gave up 3 bases and J gave up 6 bases, with 14 bases separating them. The CDR3 is 15 residues long. Germline CDR1 and CDR2: SGHTA and FQGNSA. The CDR3 reads CASSLRDAGPGELFF. The CDR3 DNA reads TGTGCCAGCAGCTTGAGAGACGCCGGTCCCGGGGAGCTGTTTTTT.

The rearrangement joins TRBV29-1 to TRBJ1-2; no definite D call. Germline V gene data show CDR1 as SQVTM and CDR2 as ANQGSEA. V shed 7 bases and J shed 7 bases, with 16 bases lying between them. CDR3 size: 12 residues. The CDR3 is CSGFRAEGGYTF. The CDR3 DNA reads TGCAGCGGATTCCGGGCCGAGGGTGGCTACACCTTC.

This clonotype was recorded a few times. V and J are TRBV7-2 and TRBJ2-1, with TRBD2 matching over 8 bases. The ends lost 3 bases at V and 9 bases at J; junction bases unmatched: 7. Germline V gives CDR1 SGHTA, CDR2 FQGNSA. CDR3 length equals 14 residues. The CDR3 reads CASSFTGTSIEQFF. The CDR3 DNA is TGTGCCAGCAGCTTCACCGGGACTAGTATTGAGCAGTTCTTC.

The chain carries TRBV18 and TRBJ2-7; the D gene is possibly TRBD2 (6 bases). This CDR3 has 14 residues. V lost 1 base and J lost 5, with 12 bases in between. Germline CDR1 and CDR2: KGHSH and LQKENI. The DNA of the CDR3 is TGTGCCAGCTCACCACAGGGATGGAGGGACGAGCAGTACTTC. This translates into CASSPQGWRDEQYF.

The J gene is TRBJ1-5, the V gene TRBV30; D is possibly TRBD1 (5 bases). The germline CDR1 and CDR2 sequences are GTSNPN and SVGIG (reference sequence). V shed 5 bases and J shed 9 bases, with 17 bases lying between them. The CDR3 has 13 residues. The CDR3 DNA sequence: TGTGCCTGGGCCAGGGACGCTATGGGGCCCCAGCATTTT. Its translation: CAWARDAMGPQHF.

Only one count was recorded for this clonotype. J is TRBJ1-4 and V is TRBV6-6; D call uncertain. The CDR3 contains 12 residues. V gave up 0 bases and J gave up 8 bases, with 4 bases separating them. Per germline, CDR1 MNHNY and CDR2 SVGAGI (reference sequence). CDR3 residues: CASSYSREKLFF. CDR3 in DNA: TGTGCCAGCAGTTACTCTAGGGAAAAACTGTTTTTT.

V and J are TRBV27 and TRBJ1-1; possibly TRBD1 for D (5 bases). The germline V gene has CDR1 MNHEY and CDR2 SMNVEV (reference sequence). V was shortened by 7 bases and J by 0 bases, with 15 bases between the two germline ends. CDR3 size: 15 residues. The CDR3 reads CASIPFGGMNTEAFF. The CDR3 nucleotides are TGTGCCAGCATCCCCTTCGGGGGGATGAACACTGAAGCTTTCTTT.

The chain uses TRBV6-1 and TRBJ1-2, with D hard to call. The CDR3 length is 14 residues. The germline CDR1 and CDR2 sequences are MNHNS and SASEGT. V was shortened by 0 bases and J by 4 bases, with 9 bases between the two germline ends. The CDR3 reads CASSEAAAVYGYTF. CDR3 nucleotides: TGTGCCAGCAGTGAAGCGGCGGCAGTCTATGGCTACACCTTC.

A few counts support this clonotype. The rearrangement links TRBV11-1 to TRBJ1-3; D call uncertain. The CDR3 is made up of 14 amino acids. Germline V gene lookup returns CDR1 SGHAT and CDR2 FQDESV (reference sequence). The germline V and J ends were trimmed by 6 bases and 4 bases, with 13 bases remaining between them. CDR3 sequence: CASSDRGDGNTIYF. CDR3 in DNA: TGTGCCAGCAGTGACCGGGGAGACGGAAACACCATATATTTT.

This clonotype was recorded a few times. The rearrangement joins TRBV10-3 to TRBJ1-1; D unclear. Germline V gives CDR1 ENHRY, CDR2 SYGVKD. This CDR3 comprises 12 residues. With 5 bases removed from V and 6 bases from J, the gap between germline ends came to 10 bases. CDR3 residues: CAISTVPPEAFF. The CDR3 region has the DNA TGTGCCATCAGTACGGTCCCCCCTGAAGCTTTCTTT.

The genes are TRBV2 and TRBJ1-1; 10 bases agree with TRBD1. This CDR3 region has 15 residues. J gave up 1 base and V 8 bases, and 7 bases lay outside the gene matches. Looked up from germline, CDR1 is SNHLY and CDR2 is FYNNEI. For the CDR3, the DNA is TGTGCCAGCGTTCAGGACAGGGGGGCGAACACTGAAGCTTTCTTT. Amino acid sequence: CASVQDRGANTEAFF. Full variable domain (remainder filled in from reference TRBV2 and TRBJ1-1): EPEVTQTPSHQVTQMGQEVILRCVPISNHLYFYWYRQILGQKVEFLVSFYNNEISEKSEIFDDQFSVERPDGSNFTLKIRSTKLEDSAMYFCASVQDRGANTEAFFGQGTRLTVV.

The gene calls are TRBV19 and TRBJ1-3, with a weak D call TRBD1 (6 bases). In germline, CDR1 is LNHDA, CDR2 SQIVND (reference sequence). V was clipped by 3 bases and J by 4 bases, with 13 bases between them. The CDR3 spans 15 residues. The CDR3 DNA reads TGTGCCAGTAGTATCCCACAGGGCTCGGGAAACACCATATATTTT. Translated: CASSIPQGSGNTIYF.